Presented here are 25 T cell receptor beta chains from one specimen sequenced in a study of T-cell reconstitution after alpha-beta-depleted transplantation in children. Unique molecular identifiers featured in how the TCRbeta library was prepared. TCRdb independently ran MiXCR on the PCR reads; one entry per CDR3 protein. Of more than 200,000 distinct CDR3 sequences in the sample, about 9.6% are singletons; the top ten hold roughly 5.1%. The specimen comprised PBMCs from the stem cell graft donor, sampled from the stem cell graft. The source is a human donor who donated a stem cell graft to a child with SCID.

This clonotype was recorded many times. Here the CDR3 DNA reads TGCGCCAGCAGCCTAGACTTACAGGGGGCGGCTTTCTTT. Protein: CASSLDLQGAAFF. The chain couples TRBV5-1 to TRBJ1-1; 9 bases line up with TRBD1. Per germline, CDR1 SGHRS and CDR2 YFSETQ. The length of the CDR3 is 13 residues. Losses at the gene ends were 4 bases for V and 11 bases for J; bases not matched to a gene: 9.

This clonotype was seen ten or more times. The rearrangement uses TRBV20-1 and TRBJ2-5; D not certain. The V and J ends lost 4 bases and 0 bases respectively, with 3 bases between them. CDR1 DFQATT and CDR2 SNEGSKA come from the germline V gene (reference sequence). The CDR3 totals 11 residues. CDR3 amino acids: CSAKDQETQYF. CDR3 nucleotide sequence: TGCAGTGCTAAAGACCAAGAGACCCAGTACTTC.

The sample holds many counts of this clonotype. The V call is TRBV27, the J call TRBJ2-1; D is ambiguous. The germline V gene encodes CDR1 MNHEY and CDR2 SMNVEV (reference sequence). V dropped 5 bases and J dropped 5 bases, with 13 bases sitting between them. The CDR3 is 14 residues long. The CDR3 spells CASSVQSRNNEQFF. CDR3 DNA sequence: TGTGCCAGCAGTGTCCAATCGAGGAACAATGAGCAGTTCTTC.

The chain links TRBV20-1 to TRBJ2-4; a possible D gene is TRBD1 (5 bases). The J call may be faulty, since TRBJ2-5 better matches the DNA end. Germline CDR1 DFQATT, CDR2 SNEGSKA (reference sequence). The CDR3 has 11 amino acids. In DNA, the CDR3 is TGCAGTGCTACCGCTACAGGGACCCAGTACTTC. Its translation is CSATATGTQYF.

This clonotype was observed many times. The rearrangement uses TRBV15 and TRBJ2-1; D remains ambiguous. The germline gives CDR1 LNHNV, CDR2 YYDKDF (reference sequence). This CDR3 region has 14 residues. V lost 0 bases, J lost 4 bases, and 7 bases lay in between. The CDR3 loop reads CATSRDGVYNEQFF. CDR3 DNA sequence: TGTGCCACCAGCAGAGATGGCGTTTACAATGAGCAGTTCTTC.

This clonotype was detected ten times or more. The gene calls are TRBV20-1 and TRBJ1-2; TRBD1 aligns across 10 bases. Trimming cost V 5 bases and J 6 bases; bases outside gene matches: 9. CDR1 DFQATT and CDR2 SNEGSKA come from the germline V gene (reference sequence). The CDR3 covers 14 residues. The CDR3, as DNA: TGCAGTGCTGACCCGGACAGGGGGGGGGATGGCTACACCTTC. Amino acids: CSADPDRGGDGYTF.

This clonotype was found many times. V gene TRBV5-1 combines with J gene TRBJ2-1; 12 positions match TRBD1. Losses at the gene ends were 2 bases for V and 7 bases for J; bases not matched to a gene: 10. The CDR3 totals 17 residues. CDR1 and CDR2 from the germline V gene are SGHRS and YFSETQ. The CDR3 DNA is TGCGCCAGCAGCTTAGGGACAGGGGGCGCGGGATTGAATGAGCAGTTCTTC. Translated: CASSLGTGGAGLNEQFF.

This clonotype occurred many times. J is TRBJ2-1 and V is TRBV20-1; 10 bases match TRBD2. Germline trimming cut 7 bases from V and 2 bases from J; bases unmatched to any gene: 2. Germline V gene lookup returns CDR1 DFQATT and CDR2 SNEGSKA (reference sequence). The CDR3 spans 13 residues. This CDR3 is CSVTSGAYNEQFF. As DNA, the CDR3 is TGCAGTGTAACTAGCGGGGCCTACAATGAGCAGTTCTTC.

This clonotype was counted ten times or more. The rearrangement links TRBV5-1 to TRBJ2-5; D is uncertain. CDR1 is SGHRS, CDR2 YFSETQ, per germline. There are 11 residues in the CDR3. V gave up 5 bases and J gave up 3 bases, with 5 bases separating them. The CDR3 here is CASSSKETQYF. The CDR3 bases are TGCGCCAGCAGTTCAAAAGAGACCCAGTACTTC.

As for this clonotype: A junction boundary mismatches the germline segment, possibly from a read error. V gene TRBV5-1 combines with J gene TRBJ1-1; 7 positions agree with TRBD1. Germline-derived CDR1 and CDR2 are SGHRS and YFSETQ. The CDR3 covers 17 residues. CDR3 loop: CASSTSGTVLMNSEAFF. CDR3 bases: TGCGCCAGCAGCACGTCCGGGACAGTTCTAATGAACTCTGAAGCTTTCTTT.

This clonotype was picked up many times. The CDR3 is CSARDGGQGGTEAFF. Here the CDR3 DNA reads TGCAGTGCTAGAGATGGCGGACAGGGTGGCACTGAAGCTTTCTTT. The V gene is TRBV20-1, the J gene TRBJ1-1, with 8 bases aligning to TRBD1. The CDR3 totals 15 residues. CDR1 and CDR2 (germline): DFQATT, SNEGSKA (reference sequence). The V gene end was trimmed by 0 bases and the J gene end by 4 bases; junction bases not matched to a gene: 7.

Many counts were recorded for this clonotype. CDR3 bases: TGTGCCAGCAGCCAAGGACCTCCAGGGAACTGGTATGGTGGCTACACCTTC. It translates to CASSQGPPGNWYGGYTF. The chain combines TRBV3-1 with TRBJ1-2, with TRBD1 as a possible D gene (5 bases). Per the germline V gene, CDR1 is LGHDT and CDR2 is YNNKEL (reference sequence). V lost 1 base, J lost 7 bases, and 22 bases lay in between. The CDR3 consists of 17 residues.

This clonotype showed up many times. This sequence joins TRBV5-1 and TRBJ1-4; TRBD1 might be the D (5 bases). Trimming stripped 1 base from V and 3 bases from J, with 19 bases between. The length of the CDR3 is 18 residues. From germline, CDR1 is SGHRS and CDR2 YFSETQ. The CDR3, as DNA: TGCGCCAGCAGCTTGAAGGCGCTTATCCAGGGTCCTAATGAAAAACTGTTTTTT. It translates to CASSLKALIQGPNEKLFF.

This clonotype has a count of ten or more. J is TRBJ1-2 and V is TRBV5-1; the D is unclear. The V gene's germline CDR1 is SGHRS and CDR2 YFSETQ. The V end lost 0 bases, the J end lost 2 bases, and 11 bases lay between the germline ends. This CDR3 comprises 15 residues. The chain's CDR3 is CASSLDGPPNYGYTF. The DNA for the CDR3 is TGCGCCAGCAGCTTGGATGGGCCACCGAACTATGGCTACACCTTC.

This clonotype was seen ten or more times. This rearrangement joins TRBV20-1 to TRBJ1-2; TRBD1 agrees at 7 bases. With 0 bases clipped from V and 2 bases from J, the junction kept 3 bases outside the gene matches. CDR1 and CDR2 (germline): DFQATT, SNEGSKA (reference sequence). The CDR3 has 14 amino acids. As DNA, the CDR3 is TGCAGTGCTAGAGAGACAGGGACCAACTATGGCTACACCTTC. It yields the protein CSARETGTNYGYTF.

Comments on this clonotype: One junction end disagrees with the germline gene, perhaps due to a read error. The rearrangement joins TRBV18 to TRBJ1-4, with D tentatively TRBD1 (6 bases). The CDR3 loop spans 15 amino acids. Germline V gene lookup returns CDR1 KGHSH and CDR2 LQKENI. In nucleotides, the CDR3 is TGTGCCAGCTCACCCCCGAGCGGGACAAATGAAAAACTGCTTTTT. Translating gives CASSPPSGTNEKLLF.

This chain joins TRBV5-1 and TRBJ2-7; D might be TRBD2 (6 bases). Germline values: CDR1 SGHRS, CDR2 YFSETQ. This CDR3 is built from 15 residues. Between the trimmed V and J ends, which lost 0 bases and 4 bases, there was a span of 14 bases. As DNA, the CDR3 is TGCGCCAGCAGCTTGGCCGCCGGGAGCCCTTACGAGCAGTACTTC. It translates to CASSLAAGSPYEQYF. Using reference TRBV5-1 and TRBJ2-7 for the parts outside the CDR3, the full variable domain is KAGVTQTPRYLIKTRGQQVTLSCSPISGHRSVSWYQQTPGQGLQFLFEYFSETQRNKGNFPGRFSGRQFSNSRSEMNVSTLELGDSALYLCASSLAAGSPYEQYFGPGTRLTVT.

This clonotype was seen a few times. This sequence joins TRBV6-2 or TRBV6-3 and TRBJ2-5; TRBD2 agrees at 12 bases. This CDR3 spans 15 amino acids. CDR1 MNHEY and CDR2 SVGEGT come from the germline V gene. With V trimmed by 6 bases and J by 5 bases, 7 bases remained unmatched. The CDR3 DNA reads as TGTGCCAGCAGCGTGACTAGCGGGGGTCAGGAGACCCAGTACTTC. It encodes CASSVTSGGQETQYF.

The chain combines TRBV5-1 with TRBJ1-1, with a weak D call TRBD1 (6 bases). CDR1 and CDR2 from the germline V gene are SGHRS and YFSETQ. CDR3 size: 14 residues. V lost 2 bases and J lost 4, with 12 bases in between. CDR3 amino acids: CASSLQGLGTEAFF. The CDR3 DNA reads TGCGCCAGCAGCTTACAGGGCCTAGGCACTGAAGCTTTCTTT.

Ten or more counts support this clonotype. The chain has TRBV20-1 and TRBJ2-1; the match to TRBD2 covers 15 bases. V shed 4 bases and J 9 bases; nucleotides not matched to a gene: 7. CDR3 size: 15 residues. The germline V gene has CDR1 DFQATT and CDR2 SNEGSKA (reference sequence). The CDR3 DNA is TGCAGTGCTACACCCGGGACTAGCGGGGGGACTGAGCAGTTCTTC. Its protein product is CSATPGTSGGTEQFF.

This clonotype has at least ten counts. The chain combines TRBV18 with TRBJ1-1; 12 bases are a match to TRBD1. There are 15 residues in the CDR3. Trimming took 0 bases from V and 8 from J; bases not matched to a gene: 4. From germline, CDR1 is KGHSH and CDR2 LQKENI. The CDR3 reads CASSPPGQGAREAFF. The CDR3 bases are TGTGCCAGCTCACCACCGGGACAGGGGGCACGAGAAGCTTTCTTT.

This clonotype was detected many times. V is TRBV24-1 and J is TRBJ2-1, with a tentative D call TRBD2 (5 bases). Germline lookup yields CDR1 KGHDR and CDR2 SFDVKD. The CDR3 spans 11 residues. Trimming removed 5 bases from V and 9 bases from J, with 7 bases in between. The CDR3 is CATSGGSEQFF. The CDR3 DNA reads as TGTGCCACCAGTGGCGGGTCTGAGCAGTTCTTC.

This clonotype has a count of ten or more. This chain uses TRBV6-5 with TRBJ2-5, with D possibly TRBD2 on 5 matching bases. The V and J ends lost 0 bases and 4 bases respectively, with 15 bases between them. This CDR3 region has 16 residues. Per germline, CDR1 MNHEY and CDR2 SVGAGI. For the CDR3, the DNA is TGTGCCAGCAGTTACTCCCTTGCCGGCGGAGGAGAGACCCAGTACTTC. Translation: CASSYSLAGGGETQYF.

Ten or more counts support this clonotype. The chain uses TRBV5-1 and TRBJ2-3; 12 positions agree with TRBD1. The CDR3 is made up of 16 amino acids. J gave up 5 bases and V 4 bases, and 8 bases lay outside the gene matches. Germline loops: CDR1 SGHRS, CDR2 YFSETQ. CDR3 DNA sequence: TGCGCCAGCAGCCCCATGGGACAGGGGGCTTTAGATACGCAGTATTTT. This sequence encodes CASSPMGQGALDTQYF.

The sample holds many counts of this clonotype. The genes are TRBV20-1 and TRBJ2-7; the match to TRBD1 covers 7 bases. Per the germline V gene, CDR1 is DFQATT and CDR2 is SNEGSKA (reference sequence). The CDR3 loop spans 12 amino acids. This chain's CDR3 is CRADRANYEQYF. The DNA of the CDR3 is TGCAGAGCCGACAGGGCGAACTACGAGCAGTACTTC.